This TCR beta chain was found in a study of early T cells in non-severe SARS-CoV-2 infection. Study summary: Sequencing was performed on bulk RNA from unsorted whole blood, leaving chains unpaired. Points from the study as a whole: Reliance on VDJdb matching favored anti-spike CD8 responses; private and CD4 specificities were missed.

The TCR library protocol attached unique molecular identifiers to the individual cDNA molecules. Using its own MiXCR run on the 5' RACE reads, TCRdb lists one record per CDR3 protein. The table has 55,000 to 65,000 distinct CDR3 sequences, around an eighth seen once. This clonotype has just a few counts. Its target is unknown. The receptor comes from an adult who was a healthcare worker with PCR-confirmed SARS-CoV-2 infection or an uninfected control (not recorded which). This specimen consisted of whole blood, obtained at baseline.

CDR3 DNA sequence: TGTGCCAGCAGTCAGCGGGGGGGCTCAGATACGCAGTATTTT. Translating gives CASSQRGGSDTQYF. The chain uses TRBV28 and TRBJ2-3; 10 bases map to TRBD2. Germline CDR1 MDHEN, CDR2 SYDVKM. The J segment lost 4 bases and the V segment lost 5 bases, leaving 3 bases of the junction unmatched. The CDR3 length is 14 residues.